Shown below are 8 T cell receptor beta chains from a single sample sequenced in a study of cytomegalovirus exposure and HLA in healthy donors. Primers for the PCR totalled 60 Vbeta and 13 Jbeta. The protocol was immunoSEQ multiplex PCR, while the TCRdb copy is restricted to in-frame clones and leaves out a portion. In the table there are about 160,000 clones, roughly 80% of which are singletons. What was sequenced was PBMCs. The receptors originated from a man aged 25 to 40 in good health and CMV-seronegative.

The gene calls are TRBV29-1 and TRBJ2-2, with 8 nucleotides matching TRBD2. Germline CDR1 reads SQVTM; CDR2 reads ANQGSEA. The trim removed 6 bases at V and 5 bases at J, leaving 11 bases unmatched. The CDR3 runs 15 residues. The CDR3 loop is CSVSPMSGRTGELFF. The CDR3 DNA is TGCAGCGTCTCACCTATGAGCGGGAGAACCGGGGAGCTGTTTTTT.

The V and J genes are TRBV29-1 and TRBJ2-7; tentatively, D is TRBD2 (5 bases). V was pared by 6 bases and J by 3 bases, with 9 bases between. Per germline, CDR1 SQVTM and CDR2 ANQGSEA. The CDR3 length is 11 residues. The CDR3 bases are TGCAGCGTGGCCGCGGGCTACGAGCAGTACTTC. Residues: CSVAAGYEQYF.

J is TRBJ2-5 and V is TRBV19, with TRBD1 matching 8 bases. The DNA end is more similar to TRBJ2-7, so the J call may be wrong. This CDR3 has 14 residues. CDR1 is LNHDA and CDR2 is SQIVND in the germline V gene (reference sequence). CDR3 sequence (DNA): TGTGCCAGTAGTAGCATCAGGGGGCAATACGAGCAGTACTTC. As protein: CASSSIRGQYEQYF.

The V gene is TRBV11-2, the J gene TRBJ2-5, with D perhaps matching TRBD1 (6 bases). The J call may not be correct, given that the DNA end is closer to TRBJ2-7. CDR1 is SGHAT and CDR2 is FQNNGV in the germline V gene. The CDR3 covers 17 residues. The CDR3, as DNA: TGTGCCAGCAGCTTAGGAGGTGGATGGGCCAGGGGTATCGAGCAGTACTTC. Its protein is CASSLGGGWARGIEQYF.

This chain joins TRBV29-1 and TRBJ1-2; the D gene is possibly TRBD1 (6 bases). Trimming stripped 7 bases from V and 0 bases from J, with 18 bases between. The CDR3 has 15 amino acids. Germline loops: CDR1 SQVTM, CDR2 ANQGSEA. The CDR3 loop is CSANHGGEANYGYTF. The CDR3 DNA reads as TGCAGCGCCAACCATGGGGGCGAAGCTAACTATGGCTACACCTTC.

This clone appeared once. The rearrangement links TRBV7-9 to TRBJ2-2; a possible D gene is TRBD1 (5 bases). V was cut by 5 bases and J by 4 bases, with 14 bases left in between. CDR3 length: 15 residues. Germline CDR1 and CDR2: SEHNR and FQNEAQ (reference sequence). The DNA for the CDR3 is TGTGCCAGCAGCGGGGTTTTGGGGCCCACCGGGGAGCTGTTTTTT. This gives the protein CASSGVLGPTGELFF.

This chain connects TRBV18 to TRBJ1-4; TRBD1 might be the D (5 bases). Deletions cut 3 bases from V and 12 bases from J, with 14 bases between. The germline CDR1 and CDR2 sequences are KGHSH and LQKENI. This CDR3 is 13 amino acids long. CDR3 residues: CASSPQGWPELFF. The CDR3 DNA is TGTGCCAGCTCACCCCAGGGTTGGCCCGAACTGTTTTTT.

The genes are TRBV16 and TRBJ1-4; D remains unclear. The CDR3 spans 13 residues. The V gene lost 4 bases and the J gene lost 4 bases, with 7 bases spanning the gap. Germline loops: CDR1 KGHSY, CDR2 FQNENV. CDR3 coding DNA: TGTGCCAGCAGCCGAGGAAATAATGAAAAACTGTTTTTT. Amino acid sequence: CASSRGNNEKLFF.